This TCR beta chain was recovered during a study of cytomegalovirus exposure and HLA in healthy donors. Regarding the study as a whole: For cytomegalovirus status, the classifier reportedly gave diagnoses with high specificity and sensitivity. In a later analysis, HLA-associated TCR beta chains were more clonally expanded than equally common others. By a later analysis, the bulk of CMV-associated TCR beta chains appeared HLA-restricted.

The CDR3 consists of 11 residues. Germline CDR1 MDHEN, CDR2 SYDVKM. The germline V and J ends were trimmed by 5 bases and 4 bases, with 6 bases remaining between them. Only a few counts were recorded for this clone. What it binds is not known. Other DNA sequences in this specimen translate into the identical CDR3. Both 60 Vbeta primers and 13 Jbeta primers went into the PCR. In the study's own analysis: Among the unique TCR beta chains that a later analysis counted, around 82 million in all, 10 million to 14 million were shared. This table comes from immunoSEQ multiplex PCR, and its TCRdb copy is limited to in-frame clones, with some not included. V and J calls and clone size are given by that table; D and trimming were obtained from the DNA. Here the sample spans around 130,000 clones, over 80% being singletons.

Sequencing was done on a sample of PBMCs. The sequence was collected from a female donor in good health and CMV-seronegative. The chain links TRBV28 to TRBJ2-7; D is uncertain. In nucleotides, the CDR3 is TGTGCCAGCAGTACCTATTACGAGCAGTACTTC. Translation gives CASSTYYEQYF.